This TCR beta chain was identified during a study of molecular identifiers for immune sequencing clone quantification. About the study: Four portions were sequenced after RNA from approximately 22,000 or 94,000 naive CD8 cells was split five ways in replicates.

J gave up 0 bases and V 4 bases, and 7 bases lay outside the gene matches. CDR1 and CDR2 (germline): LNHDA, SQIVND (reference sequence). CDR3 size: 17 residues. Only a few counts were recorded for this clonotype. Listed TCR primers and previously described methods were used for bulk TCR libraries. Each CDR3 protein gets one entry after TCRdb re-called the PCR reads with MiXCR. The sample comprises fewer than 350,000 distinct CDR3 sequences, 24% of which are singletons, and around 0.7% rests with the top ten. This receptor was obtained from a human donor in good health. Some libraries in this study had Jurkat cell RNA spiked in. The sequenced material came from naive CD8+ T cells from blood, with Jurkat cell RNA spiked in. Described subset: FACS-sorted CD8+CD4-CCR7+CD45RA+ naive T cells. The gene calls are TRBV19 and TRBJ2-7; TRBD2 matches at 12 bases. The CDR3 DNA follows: TGTGCCAGTAGTAGAGGACTAGCGGGGCCCAGCTCCTACGAGCAGTACTTC. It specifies CASSRGLAGPSSYEQYF.